Listed below are T cell receptor beta chains from one sample, sequenced in a study of CD4 T cells in relation to SARS-CoV-2 and coronaviruses. Measured with immunoSEQ multiplex PCR; TCRdb has only the in-frame clones, and not every one. This sample yields about 64,000 clones, of which about 95% are seen a single time; roughly 0.14% belongs to the top ten. The sequenced sample was naive CD4+ T cells from PBMCs. The source is a human donor in good health. Each CDR3 is given with its conserved first and last residue. D genes are given only for firm matches. The size field is filled for only some rows; it gives once, few, many or a size class.

CDR3 length | clone size | J gene | D gene | V gene | CDR3 DNA | CDR3 protein
15 | few | TRBJ1-5 | - | TRBV6-6 | TGTGCCAGCAGTTACTCAGGCTATGGTGATCAGCCCCAGCATTTT | CASSYSGYGDQPQHF
18 | - | TRBJ2-5 | TRBD2 | TRBV4-2 | TGTGCCAGCAGCCAAGATCGAGGGTCTAGCGGGAGCCAGGAGACCCAGTACTTC | CASSQDRGSSGSQETQYF
14 | once | TRBJ2-7 | TRBD1 | TRBV15 | TGTGCCACCAGCAGAGACAGGGGGCTTTACGAGCAGTACTTC | CATSRDRGLYEQYF
17 | - | TRBJ2-7 | - | TRBV18 | TGTGCCAGCTCACCACCAGGAAACAGTAACATAAAAAACGAGCAGTACTTC | CASSPPGNSNIKNEQYF
12 | - | TRBJ2-7 | - | TRBV29-1 | TGCAGCGCGGCCGAAAGGTTCCCCGAGCAGTACTTC | CSAAERFPEQYF
14 | - | TRBJ2-7 | TRBD1 | TRBV29-1 | TGCAGCGTGGAGGGCCGGGACAGGGGCCACGAGCAGTACTTC | CSVEGRDRGHEQYF
13 | - | TRBJ1-5 | - | TRBV3-1/TRBV3-2 | TGTGCCAGCAGCCAAGCAGGGCCTCAGCCCCAGCATTTT | CASSQAGPQPQHF
16 | - | TRBJ2-1 | TRBD2 | TRBV5-1 | TGCGCCAGCAGCTTGTTGTCTGCGGGAGATTACAATGAGCAGTTCTTC | CASSLLSAGDYNEQFF
17 | medium-sized | TRBJ2-1 | TRBD2 | TRBV7-9 | TGTGCCAGCAGCCCTAGCCGACTAGCGGGGACCTACAATGAGCAGTTCTTC | CASSPSRLAGTYNEQFF
12 | - | TRBJ1-1 | - | TRBV10-2 | TGCGCACCCCCCCGGGAAAACACTGAAGCTTTCTTT | CAPPRENTEAFF
16 | - | TRBJ1-1 | - | TRBV28 | TGTGCCAGCACTCTTGGAAGTGAGGTTCGCGGACCAGGAGCTTTCTTT | CASTLGSEVRGPGAFF
18 | - | TRBJ2-1 | TRBD2 | TRBV29-1 | TGCAGCGTACCCGGGACTAGCGGCCCGTTTTCCACCTACAATGAGCAGTTCTTC | CSVPGTSGPFSTYNEQFF
13 | - | TRBJ2-1 | - | TRBV28 | TGTGCCAGCAGTTTCACAGGGATCAATGAGCAGTTCTTC | CASSFTGINEQFF
14 | - | TRBJ2-7 | TRBD1 | TRBV5-1 | TGCGCCAGCAGCTTTGGTCAGGGGGTCAACGAGCAGTACTTC | CASSFGQGVNEQYF
18 | - | TRBJ2-6 | - | TRBV10-2 | TGCGCCAGCAGTGAGTCGAGCACAGCGCACTCTGGGGCCAACGTCCTGACTTTC | CASSESSTAHSGANVLTF
15 | - | TRBJ1-6 | - | TRBV7-8 | TGTGCCAGCAGCACAGACGGGGGCGGGAATTCACCCCTCCACTTT | CASSTDGGGNSPLHF
15 | - | TRBJ1-5 | - | TRBV5-1 | TGCGCCAGCAGCTTGTTGGGGTCTGGGAATCAGCCCCAGCATTTT | CASSLLGSGNQPQHF
13 | - | TRBJ2-3 | - | TRBV25-1 | TGTGCCAGCAGTGAGTCCAGCACAGATACGCAGTATTTT | CASSESSTDTQYF
14 | - | TRBJ2-7 | TRBD1 | TRBV7-2 | TGTGCCAGCAGTTCCGGGACAGGGTACTCCGAGCAGTACTTC | CASSSGTGYSEQYF
14 | - | TRBJ1-6 | - | TRBV30 | TGTGCCTGGAGCAGGCGCGGAGATAATTCACCCCTCCACTTT | CAWSRRGDNSPLHF
16 | - | TRBJ1-2 | TRBD1 | TRBV6-1 | TGTGCCAGCAGTGAAGTGACAGGGTGGAAAGGCTATGGCTACACCTTC | CASSEVTGWKGYGYTF
12 | - | TRBJ1-5 | - | TRBV28 | TGTGCCAGCAGTTTGATGAGGCAGCCCCAGCATTTT | CASSLMRQPQHF
14 | once | TRBJ1-2 | TRBD1 | TRBV3-1/TRBV3-2 | TGTGCCAGCAGTCTTCGGGACAGGGACTATGGCTACACCTTC | CASSLRDRDYGYTF
17 | - | TRBJ2-1 | - | TRBV19 | TGTGCCAGTAAATCCCTTGGGGGTTCGACCGGCTTCAATGAGCAGTTCTTC | CASKSLGGSTGFNEQFF
16 | - | TRBJ2-1 | TRBD2 | TRBV5-1 | TGCGCCAGCAGTTTAATTAGCGGGAGCTCCTACAATGAGCAGTTCTTC | CASSLISGSSYNEQFF